This T cell receptor beta chain is from a study of T cell responses to AZD1222 COVID-19 vaccine. Study-level points and caveats: Seropositive status at baseline applied to only a handful of AZD1222 recipients. It should be noted that donors were predominantly white British and more often female, and clonal diversity was possibly underestimated.

Pooled together were second doses at about 4 or about 12 weeks. Points on this clone: Antigen unknown.

Produced via immunoSEQ multiplex PCR; TCRdb's table is partial and in-frame only. Of 130,000 or so clones listed, just over 90% are singletons. This TCR came from an adult who received the AZD1222 COVID-19 vaccine. The starting material was peripheral blood, obtained 28 days after the second AZD1222 dose.

The CDR3 here is CASRPREGYRNEQFF. The CDR3 DNA reads as TGTGCCAGCAGGCCCCGGGAGGGGTATCGCAATGAGCAGTTCTTC. The chain employs TRBV6-5 and TRBJ2-1; TRBD2 matches at 8 bases. Germline-derived CDR1 and CDR2 are MNHEY and SVGAGI. Trimming removed 6 bases from V and 6 bases from J; junction bases left unmatched: 10. The CDR3 consists of 15 residues.